This TCR beta chain was found in a study of shared clonotypes between healthy human individuals. Study-level information: The plates for each donor numbered three CD4 naive, three CD4 memory, two CD8 naive and one CD8 memory. Overall study findings and caveats: Naive subsets generally exceeded memory subsets in estimated richness. Non-shared clonotypes showed lower generation probabilities than clonotypes common to all four donors.

Across several immunoSEQ plates, the genomic DNA of each subset was split evenly. Assay: immunoSEQ multiplex PCR; the TCRdb copy retains only in-frame clones and omits some. The table lists more than 2,000,000 clones, 80% to 95% of them singletons. In the case of this clone: Its antigen is still unknown.

This CDR3 comprises 16 residues. The trim removed 3 bases at V and 1 base at J, leaving 2 bases unmatched. Germline CDR1 reads LGHNA; CDR2 reads YSLEER. The chain recombines TRBV4-3 with TRBJ2-2; the match to TRBD2 covers 10 bases. Specimen: naive CD4+ T cells from PBMCs. This sample's subset: CD45RA+ positively selected. This TCR was sampled from a young man in good health. Some clones in this sample may be carry-over from other donors' samples. Here the CDR3 DNA reads TGCGCCAGCAGCCATATAGCGGGAGGGAACACCGGGGAGCTGTTTTTT. Amino acid sequence: CASSHIAGGNTGELFF.